This T cell receptor (beta chain) was documented in a study of T cells in Graves' hyperthyroidism and ophthalmopathy. Study details: Peripheral blood samples were taken at initial diagnosis, prior to any treatment.

This clonotype has a handful of counts. Its target is unknown. Amplification of TCR beta CDR3 regions used RNA as the template. With the HTBI primer set, the TCR CDR3 went through a first round of RT-PCR. TCRdb re-called the multiplex PCR reads with MiXCR, one entry per CDR3 protein. Counted here are about 620,000 distinct CDR3 sequences, around 16% occurring once; the ten biggest clones make up 3.5% to 4%. Whole-study results and caveats: Stable hyperthyroidism and ophthalmopathy were separated using 13 V-J signatures.

V dropped 4 bases and J dropped 4; count of bases not matched to a gene: 8. The CDR3 is made up of 16 amino acids. Per germline, CDR1 SGHRS and CDR2 YFSETQ. Absent ophthalmopathy progression within 18 months defined stable Graves' hyperthyroidism. The diagnoses drew upon clinical symptoms, serum thyroxine and TRAb, thyroid ultrasound and orbital computed tomography. The clonotype originates from a woman in her 30s with Graves' hyperthyroidism. The chain carries TRBV5-1 and TRBJ1-5; 10 nucleotides match TRBD1. Sequenced input: blood. The CDR3 bases are TGCGCCAGCAGCCATACACGGGACAGGGGTAATCAGCCCCAGCATTTT. Encoded protein: CASSHTRDRGNQPQHF.